These T cell receptor beta chains were read from a single sample in a study of blood T cell repertoires in COVID-19. Repertoires were generated with immunoSEQ multiplex PCR, while TCRdb's copy carries only in-frame clones and drops some. Among about 100,000 clones listed, less than 95% were seen once. Sequencing was performed on peripheral blood. The receptor source for this set is a man aged 45-60 years with acute or convalescent COVID-19. CDR3s include the opening cysteine and the closing phenylalanine or tryptophan. The D gene is left open where the match is weak. Size is omitted from some rows. Given values are once, few, many or a class for expanded clones.

clone size | J gene | V gene | D gene | CDR3 protein | CDR3 DNA
. | TRBJ2-7 | TRBV3-1/TRBV3-2 | TRBD2 | CANPGTSHEQYF | TGTGCCAACCCCGGGACTAGCCACGAGCAGTACTTC
few | TRBJ1-1 | TRBV29-1 | . | CSVSGNTEAFF | TGCAGCGTTTCAGGAAACACTGAAGCTTTCTTT
. | TRBJ2-2 | TRBV13 | . | CASSLGRRLAGELFF | TGTGCCAGCAGCTTAGGAAGGAGACTAGCCGGGGAGCTGTTTTTT
. | TRBJ2-1 | TRBV7-2 | . | CASSFIDEQFF | TGTGCCAGCAGCTTTATCGATGAGCAGTTCTTC
. | TRBJ1-1 | TRBV10-3 | TRBD1 | CAISESWTGAHTEAFF | TGTGCCATCAGTGAGTCTTGGACAGGGGCACACACTGAAGCTTTCTTT
. | TRBJ2-1 | TRBV5-1 | TRBD2 | CASSLLGGRAEEQFF | TGCGCCAGCAGCTTGTTAGGCGGGAGGGCCGAAGAGCAGTTCTTC
once | TRBJ2-3 | TRBV19 | . | CASSISGDTQYF | TGTGCCAGTAGTATATCAGGGGATACGCAGTATTTT
. | TRBJ2-4 | TRBV3-1/TRBV3-2 | . | CASSPRGGERKNIQYF | TGTGCCAGCAGCCCGAGAGGGGGGGAGCGCAAAAACATTCAGTACTTC
. | TRBJ2-7 | TRBV6-5 | . | CASTGAEQYF | TGTGCCAGCACTGGGGCCGAGCAGTACTTC
once | TRBJ1-3 | TRBV30 | . | CAWMKRVGNTIYF | TGTGCCTGGATGAAACGGGTTGGAAACACCATATATTTT
. | TRBJ2-7 | TRBV19 | TRBD2 | CASSIGTSGSYEQYF | TGTGCCAGTAGTATCGGGACTAGCGGTAGCTACGAGCAGTACTTC
. | TRBJ1-2 | TRBV20-1 | . | CSASFSYRYTF | TGCAGTGCTAGTTTTTCCTATCGCTACACCTTC
. | TRBJ1-5 | TRBV12-5 | TRBD1 | CASGTGQGSNQPQHF | TGTGCTAGTGGTACGGGACAGGGGAGCAATCAGCCCCAGCATTTT
. | TRBJ2-7 | TRBV15 | . | CATSRDLLREQYF | TGTGCCACCAGCAGAGATCTCCTGAGGGAGCAGTACTTC
once | TRBJ2-7 | TRBV6-1 | . | CASSEGPGYSYEQYF | TGTGCCAGCAGTGAAGGTCCAGGGTATTCCTACGAGCAGTACTTC
. | TRBJ2-2 | TRBV3-1/TRBV3-2 | . | CASSLPGHSTGELFF | TGTGCCAGCAGCCTCCCGGGACACTCTACCGGGGAGCTGTTTTTT
. | TRBJ1-6 | TRBV19 | TRBD1 | CASMGSGQINSPLHF | TGTGCCAGTATGGGGTCGGGACAGATAAATTCACCCCTCCACTTT
once | TRBJ2-7 | TRBV29-1 | TRBD2 | CSAGREGNEQYF | TGCAGCGCCGGGAGGGAGGGGAACGAGCAGTACTTC
. | TRBJ2-1 | TRBV5-8 | TRBD2 | CASSFLTLAGVF | TGTGCCAGCAGCTTTTTAACACTAGCGGGAGTCTTC
. | TRBJ2-7 | TRBV5-4 | . | CASSLGLALHEQYF | TGTGCCAGCAGCTTGGGCCTAGCGCTCCACGAGCAGTACTTC
. | TRBJ1-2 | TRBV4-1 | TRBD1 | CASSQRQGSGYGYTF | TGCGCCAGCAGCCAGAGACAGGGCTCAGGCTATGGCTACACCTTC
. | TRBJ1-2 | TRBV4-1 | TRBD1 | CASSQMTQGNYGYTF | TGCGCCAGCAGCCAGATGACACAGGGGAACTATGGCTACACCTTC
once | TRBJ2-1 | TRBV27 | . | CASSFPVGVGYNEQFF | TGTGCCAGCAGTTTTCCGGTGGGCGTGGGCTACAATGAGCAGTTCTTC
. | TRBJ1-3 | TRBV5-1 | . | CASSLEGLGGNTIYF | TGCGCCAGCAGCTTGGAGGGGCTAGGTGGAAACACCATATATTTT
. | TRBJ2-2 | TRBV23-1 | . | CASSQSGAPQAGELFF | TGCGCCAGCAGTCAATCGGGGGCACCCCAGGCCGGGGAGCTGTTTTTT
. | TRBJ2-5 | TRBV2 | TRBD2 | CASSGAAGGVGETQYF | TGTGCCAGCAGCGGGGCAGCGGGAGGAGTGGGAGAGACCCAGTACTTC
. | TRBJ1-1 | TRBV21-1 | . | CASTHWQGPGNTEAFF | TGTGCCAGCACACACTGGCAGGGGCCCGGAAACACTGAAGCTTTCTTT
. | TRBJ1-1 | TRBV5-1 | . | CASTSGERTEAFF | TGCGCCAGCACCTCGGGGGAACGCACTGAAGCTTTCTTT
. | TRBJ2-7 | TRBV11-2 | TRBD2 | CASSLVSGGSATYEQYF | TGTGCCAGCAGCTTAGTATCTGGCGGGAGCGCCACCTACGAGCAGTACTTC
once | TRBJ1-2 | TRBV19 | . | CASTHRDSYGYTF | TGTGCCAGTACCCACCGTGACAGCTATGGCTACACCTTC
. | TRBJ2-3 | TRBV6-2/TRBV6-3 | TRBD2 | CASSRDSGEGTQYF | TGTGCCAGCAGTCGGGACTCCGGGGAGGGTACGCAGTATTTT
. | TRBJ2-1 | TRBV29-1 | . | CSVEGWQGPSSYNEQFF | TGCAGCGTTGAAGGATGGCAGGGTCCCAGCTCCTACAATGAGCAGTTCTTC
once | TRBJ1-1 | TRBV10-3 | . | CAISRDTNTEAFF | TGTGCCATCAGCCGGGACACGAACACTGAAGCTTTCTTT
. | TRBJ1-1 | TRBV7-6 | TRBD1 | CASSLRPGTGANTEAFF | TGTGCCAGCAGCTTACGCCCCGGGACAGGCGCGAACACTGAAGCTTTCTTT
. | TRBJ2-1 | TRBV5-1 | . | CASSLGAGSDEQFF | TGCGCCAGCAGCTTGGGTGCGGGATCTGATGAGCAGTTCTTC
. | TRBJ1-1 | TRBV11-2 | . | CASSLDEVNEAFF | TGTGCCAGCAGCTTAGATGAGGTTAATGAAGCTTTCTTT
. | TRBJ2-5 | TRBV24-1 | TRBD2 | CATSDATWSGGIAEYF | TGTGCCACCAGTGACGCAACCTGGAGCGGGGGAATAGCAGAGTACTTC
. | TRBJ2-7 | TRBV6-5 | . | CASRLAGTQGEYF | TGTGCCAGCAGGTTAGCGGGAACCCAGGGGGAGTACTTC
. | TRBJ2-3 | TRBV28 | TRBD2 | CASSLAGGPSTDTQYF | TGTGCCAGCAGTTTAGCGGGAGGGCCTAGCACAGATACGCAGTATTTT
. | TRBJ1-6 | TRBV2 | . | CASSERSSYNSPLHF | TGTGCCAGCAGTGAACGGAGCTCCTATAATTCACCCCTCCACTTT
. | TRBJ1-2 | TRBV7-9 | TRBD1 | CASSQGTGLGYTF | TGTGCCAGCAGCCAGGGGACAGGCCTTGGCTACACCTTC
. | TRBJ2-1 | TRBV5-1 | TRBD2 | CASSLTSGYYNEQFF | TGCGCCAGCAGCTTGACTAGCGGTTATTACAATGAGCAGTTCTTC
. | TRBJ1-2 | TRBV29-1 | TRBD1 | CSVRTGDKGGYTF | TGCAGCGTCCGGACAGGGGACAAGGGTGGCTACACCTTC
. | TRBJ2-2 | TRBV7-2 | TRBD2 | CASSPRTSGVNTGELFF | TGTGCCAGCAGCCCCCGGACTAGCGGAGTGAACACCGGGGAGCTGTTTTTT
. | TRBJ2-1 | TRBV9 | TRBD2 | CASSVRASGSGEQFF | TGTGCCAGCAGCGTAAGGGCTAGCGGGAGTGGTGAGCAGTTCTTC